This T cell receptor beta chain was recovered during a study of T cell responses to AZD1222 COVID-19 vaccine. The table came from immunoSEQ multiplex PCR; TCRdb's copy has only in-frame clones and leaves some out. The repertoire includes under 200,000 clones, around nine tenths of them detected once, and about 3.5% sits in the top ten. The CDR3 totals 21 residues. The junction had 18 bases not matched to a gene; V was cut back by 4 bases and J by 0 bases. Germline CDR1 KGHDR, CDR2 SFDVKD. Sequences were derived from peripheral blood, sampled 28 days after the second dose of the MenACWY control vaccine. The rearrangement joins TRBV24-1 to TRBJ2-1, with TRBD2 matching 9 bases. This TCR was sampled from an adult who received the MenACWY meningococcal vaccine as a control. In DNA, the CDR3 is TGTGCCACCAGTGACCCTGACCCCGGACGGGGTAGCGGGAGCTCCTACAATGAGCAGTTCTTC. Residues: CATSDPDPGRGSGSSYNEQFF.